Sequencing of this TCR beta chain was carried out in a study of OX40 agonist ivuxolimab in advanced cancers. Study overall: Of the patients, three showed partial responses, one with hepatocellular carcinoma and two with cutaneous melanoma.

Points from the study as a whole: The work left the antigen specificity of expanded peripheral T cells undetermined.

The table came from immunoSEQ multiplex PCR; TCRdb's copy has only in-frame clones and leaves some out. Of under 20,000 clones in the sample, roughly four fifths are singletons; the top ten hold about 3.8%. With respect to this clone: No antigen is known for it.

The CDR3 spans 14 residues. Germline CDR1 and CDR2: SGHDT and YYEEEE. V lost 2 bases and J lost 4, with 9 bases in between. This TCR came from an adult with an advanced solid tumor such as melanoma, head and neck, liver or kidney cancer. The chain combines TRBV5-6 with TRBJ1-4, with a possible D match to TRBD1 (6 bases). This specimen was CD4+ or CD8+ T cells sorted from blood, taken in a trial of the OX40 agonist ivuxolimab. The CDR3 here is CASSLQGNNEKLFF. The CDR3 DNA follows: TGTGCCAGCAGCTTACAGGGAAATAATGAAAAACTGTTTTTT. Full variable domain (missing parts from reference TRBV5-6 and TRBJ1-4): DAGVTQSPTHLIKTRGQQVTLRCSPKSGHDTVSWYQQALGQGPQFIFQYYEEEERQRGNFPDRFSGHQFPNYSSELNVNALLLGDSALYLCASSLQGNNEKLFFGSGTQLSVL.